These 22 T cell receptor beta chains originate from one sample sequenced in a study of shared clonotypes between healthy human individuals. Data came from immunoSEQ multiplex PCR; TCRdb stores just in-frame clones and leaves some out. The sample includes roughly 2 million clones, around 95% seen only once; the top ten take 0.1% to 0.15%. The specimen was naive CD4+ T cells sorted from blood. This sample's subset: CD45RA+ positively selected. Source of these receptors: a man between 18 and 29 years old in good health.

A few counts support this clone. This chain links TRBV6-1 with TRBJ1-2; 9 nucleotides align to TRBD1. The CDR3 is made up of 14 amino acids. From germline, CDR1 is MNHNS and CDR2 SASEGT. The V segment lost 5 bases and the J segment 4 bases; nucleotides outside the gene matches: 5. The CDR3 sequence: CASSRDRATYGYTF. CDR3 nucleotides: TGTGCCAGCAGTCGGGACAGGGCTACCTATGGCTACACCTTC.

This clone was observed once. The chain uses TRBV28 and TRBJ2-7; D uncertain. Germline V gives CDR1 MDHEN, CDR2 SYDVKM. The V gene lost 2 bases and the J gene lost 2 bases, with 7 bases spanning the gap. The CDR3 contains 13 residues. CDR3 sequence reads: CASSLPAPYEQYF. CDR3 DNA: TGTGCCAGCAGTTTACCAGCCCCCTACGAGCAGTACTTC.

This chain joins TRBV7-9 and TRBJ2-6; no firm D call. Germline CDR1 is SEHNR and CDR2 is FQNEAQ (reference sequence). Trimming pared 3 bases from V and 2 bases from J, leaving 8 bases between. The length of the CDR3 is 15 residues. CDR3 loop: CASSLSVPGANVLTF. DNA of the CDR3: TGTGCCAGCAGCTTGTCTGTTCCTGGGGCCAACGTCCTGACTTTC.

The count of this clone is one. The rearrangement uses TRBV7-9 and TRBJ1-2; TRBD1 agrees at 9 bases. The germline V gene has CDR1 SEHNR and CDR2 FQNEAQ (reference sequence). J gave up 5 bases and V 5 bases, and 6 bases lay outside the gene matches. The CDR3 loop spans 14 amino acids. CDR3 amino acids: CASSLSGTGYGYTF. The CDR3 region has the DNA TGTGCCAGCAGCCTATCCGGGACAGGGTATGGCTACACCTTC.

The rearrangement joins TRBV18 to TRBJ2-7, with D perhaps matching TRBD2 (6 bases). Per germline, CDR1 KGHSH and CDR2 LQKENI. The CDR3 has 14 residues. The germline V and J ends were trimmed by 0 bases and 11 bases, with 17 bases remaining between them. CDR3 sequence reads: CASSPPLADLVKYF. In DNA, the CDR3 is TGTGCCAGCTCACCACCACTAGCCGACTTGGTGAAGTACTTC.

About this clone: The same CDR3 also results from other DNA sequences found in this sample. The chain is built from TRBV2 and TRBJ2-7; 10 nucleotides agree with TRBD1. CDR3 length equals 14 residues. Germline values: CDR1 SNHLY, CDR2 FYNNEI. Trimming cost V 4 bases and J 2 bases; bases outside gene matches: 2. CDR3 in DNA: TGTGCCAGCAGTGTAGGGACAGGGGCCTACGAGCAGTACTTC. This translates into CASSVGTGAYEQYF. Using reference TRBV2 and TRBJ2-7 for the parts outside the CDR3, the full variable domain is EPEVTQTPSHQVTQMGQEVILRCVPISNHLYFYWYRQILGQKVEFLVSFYNNEISEKSEIFDDQFSVERPDGSNFTLKIRSTKLEDSAMYFCASSVGTGAYEQYFGPGTRLTVT.

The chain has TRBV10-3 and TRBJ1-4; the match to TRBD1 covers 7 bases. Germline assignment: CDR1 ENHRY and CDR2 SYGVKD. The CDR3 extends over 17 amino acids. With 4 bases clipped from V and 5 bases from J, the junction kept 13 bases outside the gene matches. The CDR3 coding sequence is TGTGCCATCAGTGGGAAGGAAGGGGGCGTAGGGAATGAAAAACTGTTTTTT. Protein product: CAISGKEGGVGNEKLFF.

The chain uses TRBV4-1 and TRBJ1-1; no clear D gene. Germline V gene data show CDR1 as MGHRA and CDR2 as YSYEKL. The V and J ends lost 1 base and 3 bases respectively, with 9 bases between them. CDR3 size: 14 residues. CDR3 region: CASSQAYWHTEAFF. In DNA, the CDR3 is TGCGCCAGCAGCCAAGCCTATTGGCACACTGAAGCTTTCTTT.

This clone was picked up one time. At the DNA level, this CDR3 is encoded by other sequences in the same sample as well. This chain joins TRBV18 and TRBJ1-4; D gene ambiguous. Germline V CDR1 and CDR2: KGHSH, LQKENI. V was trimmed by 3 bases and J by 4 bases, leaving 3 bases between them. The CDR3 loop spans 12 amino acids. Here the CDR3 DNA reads TGTGCCAGCTCACCCAGTAATGAAAAACTGTTTTTT. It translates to CASSPSNEKLFF. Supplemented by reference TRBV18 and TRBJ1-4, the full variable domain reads NAGVMQNPRHLVRRRGQEARLRCSPMKGHSHVYWYRQLPEEGLKFMVYLQKENIIDESGMPKERFSAEFPKEGPSILRIQQVVRGDSAAYFCASSPSNEKLFFGSGTQLSVL.

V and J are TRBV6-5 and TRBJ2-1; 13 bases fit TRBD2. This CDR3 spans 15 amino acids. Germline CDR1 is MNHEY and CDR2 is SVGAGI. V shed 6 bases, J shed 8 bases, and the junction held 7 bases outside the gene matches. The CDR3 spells CASSRLAGGGYEQFF. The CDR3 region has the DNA TGTGCCAGCAGCCGACTAGCGGGGGGTGGTTATGAGCAGTTCTTC.

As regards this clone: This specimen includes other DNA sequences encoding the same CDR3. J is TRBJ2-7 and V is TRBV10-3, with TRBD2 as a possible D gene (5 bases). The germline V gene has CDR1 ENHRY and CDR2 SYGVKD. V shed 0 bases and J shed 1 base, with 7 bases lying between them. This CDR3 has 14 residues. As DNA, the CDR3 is TGTGCCATCAGTGAGTCGACGGGGTCCTACGAGCAGTACTTC. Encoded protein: CAISESTGSYEQYF.

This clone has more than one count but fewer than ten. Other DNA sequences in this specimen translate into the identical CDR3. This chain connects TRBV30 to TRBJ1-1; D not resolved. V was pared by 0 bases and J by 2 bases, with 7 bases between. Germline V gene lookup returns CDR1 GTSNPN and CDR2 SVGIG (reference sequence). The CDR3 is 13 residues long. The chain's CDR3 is CAWSVQSNTEAFF. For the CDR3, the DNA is TGTGCCTGGAGTGTACAGAGCAACACTGAAGCTTTCTTT.

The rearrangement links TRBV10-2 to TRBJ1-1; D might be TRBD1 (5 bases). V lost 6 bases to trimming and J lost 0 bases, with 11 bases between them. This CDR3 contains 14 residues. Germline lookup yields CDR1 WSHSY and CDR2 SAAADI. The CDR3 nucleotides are TGCGCCAGCAGGGAGAGGGGCTTGAACACTGAAGCTTTCTTT. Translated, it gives CASRERGLNTEAFF.

The CDR3 reads CASSQDTPPRGLYEQYF. In nucleotides, the CDR3 is TGCGCCAGCAGCCAAGATACCCCCCCGAGGGGGCTCTACGAGCAGTACTTC. The chain recombines TRBV4-1 with TRBJ2-7; 7 bases are shared with TRBD1. After removal of 0 bases from V and 3 bases from J, the junction contained 11 bases not matched to a gene. From germline, CDR1 is MGHRA and CDR2 YSYEKL. The CDR3 has 17 amino acids.

The CDR3 protein is CASSQDRTGYTF. The CDR3 bases are TGTGCCAGCAGCCAGGACAGGACTGGCTACACCTTC. The genes are TRBV2 and TRBJ1-2; 7 nucleotides align to TRBD1. The CDR3 sequence is 12 residues long. The trim removed 6 bases at V and 7 bases at J, leaving 5 bases unmatched. From germline, CDR1 is SNHLY and CDR2 FYNNEI.

This CDR3 reads CSVEAGLANYGYTF. The CDR3 DNA reads TGCAGCGTTGAAGCAGGACTAGCTAACTATGGCTACACCTTC. The J gene is TRBJ1-2, the V gene TRBV29-1; D remains unclear. CDR3 size: 14 residues. V was trimmed by 1 base and J by 0 bases, leaving 9 bases between them. Germline-derived CDR1 and CDR2 are SQVTM and ANQGSEA.

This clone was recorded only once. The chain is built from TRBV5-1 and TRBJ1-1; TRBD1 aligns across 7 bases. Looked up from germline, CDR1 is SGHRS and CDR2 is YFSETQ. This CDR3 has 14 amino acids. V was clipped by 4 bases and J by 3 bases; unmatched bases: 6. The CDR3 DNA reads TGCGCCAGCAGCCTGACAGGGTTCGACACTGAAGCTTTCTTT. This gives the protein CASSLTGFDTEAFF.

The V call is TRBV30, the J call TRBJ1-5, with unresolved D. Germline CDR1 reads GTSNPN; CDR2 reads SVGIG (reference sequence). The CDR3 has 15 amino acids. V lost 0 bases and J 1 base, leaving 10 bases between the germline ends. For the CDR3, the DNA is TGTGCCTGGAGTGTACTGCTGGGAAGCAATCAGCCCCAGCATTTT. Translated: CAWSVLLGSNQPQHF. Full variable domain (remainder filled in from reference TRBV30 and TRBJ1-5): SQTIHQWPATLVQPVGSPLSLECTVEGTSNPNLYWYRQAAGRGLQLLFYSVGIGQISSEVPQNLSASRPQDRQFILSSKKLLLSDSGFYLCAWSVLLGSNQPQHFGDGTRLSIL.

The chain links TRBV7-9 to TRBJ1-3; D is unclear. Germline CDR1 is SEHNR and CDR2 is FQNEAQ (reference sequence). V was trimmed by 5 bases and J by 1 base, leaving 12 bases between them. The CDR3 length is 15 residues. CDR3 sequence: CASSLGEISGNTIYF. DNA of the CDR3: TGTGCCAGCAGCCTCGGGGAGATATCTGGAAACACCATATATTTT.

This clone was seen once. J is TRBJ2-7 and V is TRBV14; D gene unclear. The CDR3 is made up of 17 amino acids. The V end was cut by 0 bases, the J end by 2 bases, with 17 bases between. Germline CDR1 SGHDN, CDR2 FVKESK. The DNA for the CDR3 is TGTGCCAGCAGCCAAGATAAGGGCCTGACGCCTACCTACGAGCAGTACTTC. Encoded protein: CASSQDKGLTPTYEQYF.

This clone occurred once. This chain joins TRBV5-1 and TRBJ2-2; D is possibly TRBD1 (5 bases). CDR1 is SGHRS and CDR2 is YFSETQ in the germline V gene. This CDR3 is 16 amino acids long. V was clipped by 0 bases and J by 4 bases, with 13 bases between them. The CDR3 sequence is CASSLDTQGVTGELFF. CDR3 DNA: TGCGCCAGCAGCTTGGATACCCAGGGTGTCACCGGGGAGCTGTTTTTT. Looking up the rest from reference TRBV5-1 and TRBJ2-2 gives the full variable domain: KAGVTQTPRYLIKTRGQQVTLSCSPISGHRSVSWYQQTPGQGLQFLFEYFSETQRNKGNFPGRFSGRQFSNSRSEMNVSTLELGDSALYLCASSLDTQGVTGELFFGEGSRLTVL.

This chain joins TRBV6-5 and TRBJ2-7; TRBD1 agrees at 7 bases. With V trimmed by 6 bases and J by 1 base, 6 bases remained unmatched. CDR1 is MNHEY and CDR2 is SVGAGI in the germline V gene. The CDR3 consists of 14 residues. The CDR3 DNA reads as TGTGCCAGCAGCCCACAGGGGTTTTCCTACGAGCAGTACTTC. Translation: CASSPQGFSYEQYF.